The 7 T cell receptor beta chains reported below all come from one sample, sequenced in a study of human T cells and chemical hapten exposure. TCRdb re-called the RACE reads through MiXCR, storing one row per CDR3 protein. The sample shows about 100,000 distinct CDR3 sequences, roughly a tenth of them seen only once. Time point noted: patch test 1, 2 weeks after DPC sensitization. Treatment denoted: therapeutic diphenylcyclopropenone sensitization with weekly scalp DPC. Sequencing used whole blood, obtained in connection with sensitization to the hapten diphenylcyclopropenone (DPC). Receptors were obtained from a man aged 40-55 years with alopecia areata. Some clones in this sample may be carry-over from other donors' samples.

The chain couples TRBV20-1 to TRBJ2-3; 15 bases align to TRBD2. Unmatched junction bases numbered 7, after V lost 0 bases and J lost 6 bases. CDR1 DFQATT and CDR2 SNEGSKA come from the germline V gene (reference sequence). This CDR3 has 17 amino acids. The CDR3 spells CSARDLGLAGGPDTQYF. Written as DNA, the CDR3 is TGCAGTGCTAGAGATCTAGGACTAGCGGGAGGGCCGGATACGCAGTATTTT.

This clonotype was seen ten or more times. The V and J genes are TRBV29-1 and TRBJ1-2; perhaps TRBD1 as D (5 bases). CDR3 length: 14 residues. CDR1 is SQVTM, CDR2 ANQGSEA, per germline. V was pared by 6 bases and J by 2 bases, with 16 bases between. The CDR3 is CSVGRGGWNYGYTF. In DNA, the CDR3 is TGCAGCGTCGGGCGGGGGGGATGGAACTATGGCTACACCTTC.

This clonotype has a handful of counts. The J gene is TRBJ2-3, the V gene TRBV29-1, with no clear D. The length of the CDR3 is 13 residues. V was clipped by 3 bases and J by 3 bases, with 10 bases between them. Germline V gene sequence: CDR1 SQVTM, CDR2 ANQGSEA. This chain's CDR3 is CSVDFAATDTQYF. Here the CDR3 DNA reads TGCAGCGTTGACTTTGCGGCAACAGATACGCAGTATTTT.

The sample holds many counts of this clonotype. V usage is TRBV12-3 or TRBV12-4 and J usage is TRBJ1-5; the match to TRBD1 covers 7 bases. J was trimmed by 11 bases and V by 7 bases; bases with no gene match: 11. There are 13 residues in the CDR3. Written as DNA, the CDR3 is TGTGCCAGCACCCCGGAGGGGGCGACGTCCCAGCATTTT. It yields the protein CASTPEGATSQHF.

This clonotype was seen a handful of times. The chain has TRBV28 and TRBJ1-1; D is unclear. The CDR3 is made up of 17 amino acids. Germline V gene lookup returns CDR1 MDHEN and CDR2 SYDVKM. The V gene lost 7 bases and the J gene lost 3 bases, with 24 bases spanning the gap. The CDR3 loop reads CASTVVAAVGRDTEAFF. CDR3 DNA sequence: TGTGCCAGCACCGTGGTGGCGGCCGTGGGAAGGGACACTGAAGCTTTCTTT.

Note on this clonotype: The junction departs from germline at one end; a sequencing error may be responsible. The chain recombines TRBV4-3 with TRBJ1-1; D remains unclear. This CDR3 has 13 amino acids. Per the germline V gene, CDR1 is LGHNA and CDR2 is YSLEER. The CDR3 DNA sequence: TGCGCCAGCAGCCAAGATCCGAACAGTGAAGCTTTCTTT. This translates into CASSQDPNSEAFF.

This clonotype was observed once. A clone one base away is much larger, so this may be a read error. V is TRBV9 and J is TRBJ2-6, with D maybe TRBD2 (6 bases). The CDR3 has 16 residues. Looked up from germline, CDR1 is SGDLS and CDR2 is YYNGEE. The V end was cut by 0 bases, the J end by 4 bases, with 11 bases between. The CDR3 spells CASSVGGGSGANVLTF. In nucleotides, the CDR3 is TGTGCCAGCAGCGTAGGAGGAGGGTCAGGGGCCAACGTCCTGACTTTC.